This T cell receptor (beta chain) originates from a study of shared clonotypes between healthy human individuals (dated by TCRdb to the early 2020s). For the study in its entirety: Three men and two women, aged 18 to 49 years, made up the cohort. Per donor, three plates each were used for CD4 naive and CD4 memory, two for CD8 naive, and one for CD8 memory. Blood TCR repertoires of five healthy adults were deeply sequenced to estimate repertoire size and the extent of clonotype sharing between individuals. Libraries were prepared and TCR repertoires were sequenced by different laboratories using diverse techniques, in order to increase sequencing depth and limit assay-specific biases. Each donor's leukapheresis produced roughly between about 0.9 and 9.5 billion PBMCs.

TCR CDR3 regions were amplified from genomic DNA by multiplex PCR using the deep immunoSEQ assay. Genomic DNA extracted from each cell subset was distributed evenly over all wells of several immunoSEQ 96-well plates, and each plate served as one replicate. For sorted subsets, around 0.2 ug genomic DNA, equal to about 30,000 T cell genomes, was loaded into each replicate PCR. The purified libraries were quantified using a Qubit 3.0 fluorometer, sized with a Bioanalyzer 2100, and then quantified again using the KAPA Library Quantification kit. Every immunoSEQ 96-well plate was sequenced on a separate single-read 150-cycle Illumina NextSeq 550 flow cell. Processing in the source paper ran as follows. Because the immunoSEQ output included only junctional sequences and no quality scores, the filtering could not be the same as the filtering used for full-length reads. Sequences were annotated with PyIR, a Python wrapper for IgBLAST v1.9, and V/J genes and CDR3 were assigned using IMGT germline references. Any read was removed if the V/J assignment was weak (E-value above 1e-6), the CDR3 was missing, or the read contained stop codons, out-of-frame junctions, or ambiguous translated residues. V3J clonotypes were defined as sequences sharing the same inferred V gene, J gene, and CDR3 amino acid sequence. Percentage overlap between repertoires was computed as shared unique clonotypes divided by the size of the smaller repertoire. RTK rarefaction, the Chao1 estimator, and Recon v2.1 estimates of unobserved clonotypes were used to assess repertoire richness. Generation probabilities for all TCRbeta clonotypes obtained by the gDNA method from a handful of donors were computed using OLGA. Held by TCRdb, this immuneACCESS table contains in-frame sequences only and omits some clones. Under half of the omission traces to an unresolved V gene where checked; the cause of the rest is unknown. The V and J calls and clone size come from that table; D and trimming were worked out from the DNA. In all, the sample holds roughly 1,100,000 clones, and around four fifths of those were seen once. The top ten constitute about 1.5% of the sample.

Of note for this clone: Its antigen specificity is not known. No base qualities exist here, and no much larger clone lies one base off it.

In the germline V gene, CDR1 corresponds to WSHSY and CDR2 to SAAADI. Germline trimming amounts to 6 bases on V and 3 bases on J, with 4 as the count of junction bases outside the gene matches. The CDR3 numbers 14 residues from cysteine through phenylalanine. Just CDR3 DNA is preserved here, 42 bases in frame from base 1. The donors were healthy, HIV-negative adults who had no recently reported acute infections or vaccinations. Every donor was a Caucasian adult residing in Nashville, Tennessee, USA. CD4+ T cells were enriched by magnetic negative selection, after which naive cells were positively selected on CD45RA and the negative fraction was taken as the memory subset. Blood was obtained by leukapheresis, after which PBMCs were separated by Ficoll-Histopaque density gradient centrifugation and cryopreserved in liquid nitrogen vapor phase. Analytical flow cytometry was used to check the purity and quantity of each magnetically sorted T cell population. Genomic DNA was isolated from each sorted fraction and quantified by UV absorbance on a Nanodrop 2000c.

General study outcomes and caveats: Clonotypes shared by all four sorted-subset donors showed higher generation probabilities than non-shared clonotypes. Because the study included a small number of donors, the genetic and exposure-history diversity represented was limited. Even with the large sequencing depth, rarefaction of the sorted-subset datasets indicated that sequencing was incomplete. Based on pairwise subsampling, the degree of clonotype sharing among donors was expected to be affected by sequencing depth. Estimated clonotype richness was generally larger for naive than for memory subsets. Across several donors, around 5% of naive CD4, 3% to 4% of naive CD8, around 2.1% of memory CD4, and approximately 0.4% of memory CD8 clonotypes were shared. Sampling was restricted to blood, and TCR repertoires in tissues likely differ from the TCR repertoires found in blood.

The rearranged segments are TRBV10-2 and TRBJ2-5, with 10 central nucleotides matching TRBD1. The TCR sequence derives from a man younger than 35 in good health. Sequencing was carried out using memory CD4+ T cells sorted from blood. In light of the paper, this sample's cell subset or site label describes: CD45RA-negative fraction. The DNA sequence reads TGCGCCAGCAGAGGGGACAGGGGCGAAGAGACCCAGTACTTC. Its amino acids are CASRGDRGEETQYF.